This T cell receptor (beta chain) was identified during a study of CD8 T cells in ankylosing spondylitis. Points on this clonotype: Its antigen is unknown.

Study-wide results and limits: Apparently characteristic of ankylosing spondylitis blood was a TCR beta motif (roughly 8 highly homologous variants). Clones linked to disease were reported to show significant enrichment in matched ankylosing spondylitis synovial fluid. A subset of motif variants has previously been described in the synovial fluid and blood of reactive arthritis.

Making the TCR beta libraries involved quantitative 5'-RACE with molecular barcodes. TCRdb independently ran MiXCR on the 5' RACE reads; one entry per CDR3 protein. The data hold around 150,000 distinct CDR3 sequences, with about 17% observed a single time. This TCR came from a male donor with ankylosing spondylitis or in good health (not recorded which). Sequencing was done on a sample of blood, either unsorted or a sorted T cell fraction (not recorded which).

The CDR3 loop reads CASSQAPGISYEQYF. The CDR3 DNA reads TGTGCCAGCAGCCAAGCCCCCGGGATCTCCTACGAGCAGTACTTC. J is TRBJ2-7 and V is TRBV3-1; D perhaps matches TRBD2 (5 bases). V was trimmed by 1 base and J by 0 bases, leaving 10 bases between them. CDR1 LGHDT and CDR2 YNNKEL come from the germline V gene (reference sequence). The CDR3 length is 15 residues.